Sequencing of this TCR beta chain was carried out in a study of blood T cell repertoires in COVID-19. J gave up 3 bases and V 5 bases, and 5 bases lay outside the gene matches. Germline values: CDR1 LNHDA, CDR2 SQIVND (reference sequence). The CDR3 runs to 14 residues. Repertoires were generated with immunoSEQ multiplex PCR, while TCRdb's copy carries only in-frame clones and drops some. The data hold about 300,000 clones, with approximately 90% observed a single time. The sequence was collected from a woman in her twenties or thirties with COVID-19, enrolled during active disease. V is TRBV19 and J is TRBJ2-3; TRBD1 matches at 7 bases. The sequenced material came from peripheral blood. CDR3 bases: TGTGCCAGTAGTCTCCGACAGGGAACAGATACGCAGTATTTT. It translates to CASSLRQGTDTQYF.